Sequencing of this T cell receptor (beta chain) was carried out in a study of T cell repertoires in cytomegalovirus infection. This clonotype was seen just once. Its antigen is undetermined. The DNA is left out, because the CDR3 cannot be placed on it with certainty; the CDR3 is given as TCRdb lists it. Study observations and caveats: CMV-specific TCR beta clonotypes restricted by HLA-C dominated the ex vivo response.

MiXCR, run by TCRdb on the reads, gives a single entry per CDR3 protein. The data show some 590,000 distinct CDR3 sequences, with approximately 40% seen just once and 48% held by the top ten. The germline V gene has CDR1 MNHNY and CDR2 SVGAGI (reference sequence). Both ends counted, the CDR3 spans 14 residues. The source of this sequence is a human donor in good health (CMV status not recorded). Some clones in this sample may be carry-over from other donors' samples. Source: cultured PBMCs, taken from culture after CMV antigen stimulation. The chain carries TRBV6-6 and TRBJ2-5; the table's D call, TRBD1, has no DNA check behind it. The CDR3 spells CASSSSVGGETQYF.